This T cell receptor (beta chain) was profiled in a study of shared clonotypes between healthy human individuals (TCRdb year 2020). Regarding the study in general: Three men and a couple of women, aged 18 to 49 years, made up the cohort. For each donor, CD4 naive and CD4 memory were each given three plates, CD8 naive was given two plates, and CD8 memory was given one plate. To estimate repertoire size and how much clonotypes are shared between individuals, the study performed deep sequencing of blood TCR repertoires from about 5 healthy adults. To increase sequencing depth and limit assay-specific biases, different laboratories used diverse techniques to prepare libraries and sequence TCR repertoires. Between about 0.94 and 8.9 billion PBMCs per donor were obtained by leukapheresis. Points the paper makes about the study in general: Naive subsets generally had larger estimated clonotype richness than memory subsets did. Based on pairwise subsampling, the degree of clonotype sharing among donors was expected to be affected by sequencing depth. Sampling was limited to blood, and TCR repertoires in tissue likely differ from TCR repertoires in blood. Because the study included only a small number of donors, the genetic and exposure-history diversity represented was limited. Even with the large sequencing depth, rarefaction of the sorted-subset datasets indicated that sequencing was incomplete. Compared with non-shared clonotypes, clonotypes shared by all four sorted-subset donors had higher generation probabilities. Across a handful of donors, around 5.4% of naive CD4, approximately 3.5% of naive CD8, under 2.5% of memory CD4, and 0.4% of memory CD8 clonotypes were shared.

CD8 naive samples were CD45RO-negative cells positively selected for CCR7, giving a CD45RA+CCR7+ population that excluded TemRA cells. Healthy HIV-negative adults with no recently reported acute infections or vaccinations were included as donors. Every donor was a Caucasian adult residing in Nashville, Tennessee, USA. Blood was collected by leukapheresis, and PBMCs were isolated by Ficoll-Histopaque density gradient centrifugation and then cryopreserved in liquid nitrogen vapor phase. Analytical flow cytometry was used to check the purity and quantity of every magnetically sorted T cell population. Each sorted fraction had its genomic DNA isolated and then quantified by UV absorbance on a Nanodrop 2000c. With respect to this clone: This clone's antigen is unknown. No much larger clone exists at a distance of one base, and base qualities are not known.

Its CDR3 holds 15 amino acids, cysteine through phenylalanine. The sequence is cut down to CDR3 DNA, 45 bases in frame from base 1. Trimming takes 3 bases from V and 0 bases from J, and the germline ends sit 13 bases apart. Via the germline V gene (reference sequence), CDR1 is GTSNPN and CDR2 SVGIG. Using the deep immunoSEQ assay, TCR CDR3 regions were amplified from genomic DNA by multiplex PCR. Genomic DNA extracted from each cell subset was distributed evenly over all wells of several immunoSEQ 96-well plates, and each plate served as one replicate. Each replicate PCR for sorted subsets received around 200 ng genomic DNA, equal to 28,000 or so T cell genomes. Purified libraries were measured with a Qubit 3.0 fluorometer, size-checked on a Bioanalyzer 2100, and measured again with the KAPA Library Quantification kit. Every immunoSEQ 96-well plate was sequenced on a separate single-read 150-cycle Illumina NextSeq 550 flow cell. The authors' pipeline ran thus. Because the immunoSEQ output included only junctional sequences and no quality scores, the filtering could not be the same as the filtering used for full-length reads. To assign V/J genes and CDR3, sequences were annotated using PyIR, a Python wrapper for IgBLAST v1.9, with IMGT germline references. Reads were filtered out if the reads had weak V/J assignments (E-value above 1e-6), no CDR3, stop codons, out-of-frame junctions, or ambiguous translated residues. A V3J clonotype was defined by an identical inferred V gene, J gene, and CDR3 amino acid sequence. Percentage overlap between repertoires was calculated by dividing the number of shared unique clonotypes by the size of the smaller repertoire. Three approaches were used to assess repertoire richness: RTK rarefaction, the Chao1 estimator, and Recon v2.1 estimates of unobserved clonotypes. Generation probabilities for all TCRbeta clonotypes obtained by the gDNA method from several donors were computed using OLGA. TCRdb retrieved this table from immuneACCESS and kept in-frame rearrangements only. Not all clones are present; in checked studies, unresolved V genes account for under half, and no reason is known for the remainder. V and J calls and clone size are copied from that table; D and trimming were computed from the DNA. The sample records approximately 2,200,000 clones, under 95% of which are singletons. Under 2% of the sample is held by the ten biggest clonotypes.

The clonotype originates from a man aged 18 to 30 in good health. Some clones in this sample may be carry-over from other donors' samples. The sample taken for sequencing was naive CD8+ T cells from PBMCs. What the cell subset or site label conveys for this sample: CD45RA+CCR7+. This receptor chain uses TRBV30 and TRBJ2-3; the D segment may tentatively be TRBD1 or TRBD2, each giving 5 matched bases. The CDR3 has the sequence CAWSGAKESTDTQYF. The nucleotide sequence reads as follows: TGTGCCTGGAGCGGGGCTAAGGAGAGCACAGATACGCAGTATTTT.